This TCR beta chain was profiled in a study of quantifying T cell responses using KT2 cells (dated 2017 in TCRdb). Background for the entire study: RNA was DNase-treated and reverse transcribed with TCR alpha and beta constant-region primers, mostly using SuperScript III. The efficiency of the T4 ligation step under optimum conditions was estimated to be above 9%. To prevent over-amplification, PCR2 was performed as a SYBR Green qPCR and halted at a predetermined fluorescence threshold. Study-wide findings and limitations: This TCR sequencing study did not compare the pipeline side by side with other TCR sequencing techniques. Over several orders of magnitude, the number of KT2 alpha and beta sequences rose linearly with the number of KT2 cells put in. KT2 sequences were still detected at the lowest spike-in tested, roughly one KT2 cell per 100,000 PBMC. Saturation was seen in the detection of KT2 sequences when very high numbers of KT2 cells were spiked in.

To test the sensitivity and accuracy of the pipeline, known numbers of KT2, a T cell clone whose TCR had already been sequenced, were spiked into unfractionated PBMC. A range of KT2-to-PBMC ratios was generated by mixing KT2 cells with a fixed number of PBMC. Reading the germline V gene (reference sequence) gives CDR1 MNHEY and CDR2 SMNVEV. The CDR3 starts with the cysteine, ends with the phenylalanine, and has 15 residues. Only CDR3 DNA is held: 45 bases, read in frame from base 1. V is shortened by 5 bases, J by 2 bases, and the region joining them spans 15 bases. Details on this clonotype: Its target antigen remains unknown. No quality values exist for individual bases; no much larger clone is one base distant.

The library was generated by UMI-ligation and nested PCR. Using T4 RNA ligase 1, a single-stranded oligonucleotide bearing the Illumina SP2 sequence plus a UMI was ligated onto the 3' end of the cDNA. PCR1 was run for 3 to 4 cycles (98 degrees C for 15 s, 69 degrees C for 30 s, 72 degrees C for 40 s), and an equimolar mix of RC1.1 and RC1.2, covering TRBC1 and TRBC2, was used as the beta primer. Starting at PCR2, TCR alpha and beta chains were handled separately, and sample indices and Illumina adaptors were added. Placed after an 8-base spacer, the UMI was made up of 12 random nucleotides arranged as two hexamers with a spacer between them. Libraries were sequenced on an Illumina MiSeq with v2 2x251 paired-end chemistry, typically about a dozen samples per run. PhiX DNA at about 5-8% was added to each sequencing library to increase diversity. Regarding the original processing steps: bcl2fastq converted raw reads to FASTQ, and Demultiplexor demultiplexed the reads by dual indices. V and J genes were assigned by Decombinator through tag matching, with a single base-pair mismatch being allowed. UMIs were used by Collapsinator to correct both sequencing errors and frequency errors caused by PCR heterogeneity. CDR3Translator converted Decombinator identifiers into nucleotide sequence, translated that sequence into amino acids, and extracted CDR3 based on C- and N-terminal motifs. A cluster of KT2 sequences that shared one unique molecular identifier was counted as a single distinct KT2 TCR. The public reads were reanalyzed by TCRdb: fastp trimming at Q25, MiXCR alignment, in-frame beta chains only. CDR3 protein duplicates are merged, each entry listing the most common genes and DNA. What appears here as the V and J calls and clone size reflects TCRdb's work, not the paper's. Present in this sample are about 53,000 distinct CDR3 sequences, about 12% of which were seen just once. Roughly 10% of the sample goes to the ten largest clones.

The source of this sequence is a human donor. The sequence links TRBV27 to TRBJ1-1, with no confident D gene call. Sequencing was performed on PBMCs spiked with cells of the T cell clone KT2. The nucleotides read TGTGCCAGCAGTCCAAGTATCTTGGGCAACACTGAAGCTTTCTTT. It codes for CASSPSILGNTEAFF.